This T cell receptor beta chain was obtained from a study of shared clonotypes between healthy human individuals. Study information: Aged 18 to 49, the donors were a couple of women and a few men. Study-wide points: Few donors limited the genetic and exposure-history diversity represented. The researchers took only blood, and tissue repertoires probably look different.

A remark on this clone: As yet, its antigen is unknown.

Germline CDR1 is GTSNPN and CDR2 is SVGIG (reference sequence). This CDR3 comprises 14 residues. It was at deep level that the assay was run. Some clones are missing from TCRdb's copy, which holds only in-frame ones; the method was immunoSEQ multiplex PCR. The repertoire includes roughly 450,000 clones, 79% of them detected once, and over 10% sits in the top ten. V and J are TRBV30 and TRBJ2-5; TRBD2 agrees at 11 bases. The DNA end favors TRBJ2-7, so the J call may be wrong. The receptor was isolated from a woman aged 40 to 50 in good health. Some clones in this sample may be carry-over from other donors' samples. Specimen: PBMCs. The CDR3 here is CAWSLGTSGYEQYF. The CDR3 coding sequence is TGTGCCTGGAGTTTGGGGACTAGCGGATACGAGCAGTACTTC.